This TCR beta chain was profiled in a study of neurological immune-mediated disorders (dated by TCRdb to about 2019). About the investigation overall: Using UMI-based sequencing, the study compared peripheral blood TCR-beta repertoires from patients with HTLV-I-associated myelopathy (HAM/TSP), patients with multiple sclerosis, and healthy controls. Alongside PBMC samples, the set of about 100 TCR-beta libraries contained longitudinal samples, technical triplicates, and paired CD4+ and CD8+ T-cell subsets that had been sorted. Of the approximately 66 subjects in the cohort, approximately 15 were HAM/TSP patients, roughly 35 were multiple sclerosis patients, and some 20 were healthy controls.

To synthesize cDNA, template-switch 5'RACE was performed with a primer carrying a 10-nucleotide random unique molecular identifier so that each TCR transcript was tagged. Over 170 million TCR-beta sequences, covering 15-18 subjects, were produced in each sequencing run. Total RNA was extracted with the RNeasy kit. Using the KAPA Real-time Library Amplification kit, TCR-beta VDJ regions were amplified with primers for the TCR constant region and the 5'RACE anchor. A first PCR added sample indexes and Illumina adaptors, after which a second PCR increased the library yield. After purification with Ampure beads, the TCR product of roughly 650 bp was size-selected on a 2% E-gel SizeSelection system. Library quality was checked on a Bioanalyzer, concentration was measured with Qubit, and libraries were quantified with the Kapa Library Quantification kit before pooling. Libraries were sequenced paired-end 2 x 150 bp on an Illumina HiSeq 2500. To increase sequence diversity, roughly 24-32% phiX was spiked into each library pool. Turning to the authors' computational methods: The quality-filtered reads were processed with the UMI-based MiGEC pipeline, whose error correction step removed more than 80% of the raw TCR sequences. VDJ genes were aligned to IMGT germline references, and clonotypes were defined by unique CDR3 amino acid sequence plus V-J genes. VDJtools evaluated clonal expansion, Shannon diversity and CDR3 relatedness (CalcPairwiseDistances, ClusterSamples); CLCbio workbench built phylogenetic trees. Using coefficient-of-variation modelling across technical triplicates, the study counted a clone as expanded if it had at least 8 unique UMIs. TCRdb redid the processing of the public reads, applying fastp at Q25 and MiXCR, and retained in-frame beta chains. One record per CDR3 amino acid sequence lists the most common genes and DNA. V and J calls and clone size were set by TCRdb, not the authors. For this sample there are 50,000 to 75,000 distinct CDR3 sequences; approximately 11% appear just once. Clones ranked in the top ten supply 9.5% to 12% of the sample.

Taken from the germline V gene (reference sequence), the CDR1 and CDR2 loops are SEHNR and FQNEAQ. V is trimmed back by 3 bases and J by 4 bases, and the junction contains 7 bases that no gene match accounts for. Inclusive of the bounding cysteine and phenylalanine, the CDR3 is 18 residues long. Left in the record is the CDR3 DNA by itself, 54 bases read in frame from the first base. Results and caveats for the whole study, not just this receptor: TCR clonal expansion was highest in HAM/TSP patients and lowest in MS patients, with MS patients falling below even healthy controls. Expanded clones from different subjects shared no identical CDR3 amino acid sequences, which suggests that TCR-beta repertoires were private in all groups.

Unsorted PBMC libraries were generated from 2 million PBMCs stored in RNAlater at -80 °C until RNA extraction. PBMCs were separated from peripheral blood using Ficoll-Hypaque density gradient centrifugation and then cryopreserved in liquid nitrogen. This clonotype was counted ten times or more. Its specific antigen is unknown. No quality values exist for individual bases; no much larger clone is one base distant. The chain couples TRBV7-9 to TRBJ2-1, with TRBD2 matching 15 junction bases. The sample was PBMCs. The clonotype originates from a woman aged 55-70 years with HTLV-1-associated myelopathy (HAM/TSP). For the CDR3, the sequence is CASSLGTSGRFRYNEQFF. The nucleotides are TGTGCCAGCAGCTTGGGGACTAGCGGGAGGTTTAGGTACAATGAGCAGTTCTTC.